This T cell receptor beta chain was sequenced during a study of cytomegalovirus exposure and HLA in healthy donors. Study-level background: Among the 300 to 500 genotyped donors, 81% were placed in the Caucasian-associated ancestry cluster.

The PCR ran on 60 Vbeta and 13 Jbeta primers. In the authors' methods: Later reanalysis found 75 million to 95 million unique TCR beta chains, 9 million to 12 million of them shared. This table comes from immunoSEQ multiplex PCR, and its TCRdb copy is limited to in-frame clones, with some not included. D and trimming come from the DNA, and the V and J calls and clone size come from that table. The sample yields about 130,000 clones, roughly 70% seen once. Germline CDR1 and CDR2: SGHRS and YFSETQ. This CDR3 region has 15 residues. About this clone itself: Its antigen is unknown. One junction end disagrees with the germline gene, perhaps due to a read error.

Findings of the study overall: Researchers reportedly found TCR beta sequences accurately predicted most subjects' HLA-A and HLA-B alleles. Being indistinguishable, some V segments were excluded, TRBV6-2 and TRBV6-3 among them.

Sequenced sample: PBMCs. The V call is TRBV5-1, the J call TRBJ2-1, with TRBD2 matching 14 bases. The sequence was collected from a man younger than 40 in good health and CMV-seronegative. The CDR3 reads CASSLGLAGGNERFF. DNA for the CDR3: TGCGCCAGCAGCTTGGGACTAGCGGGGGGGAATGAGCGGTTCTTC.